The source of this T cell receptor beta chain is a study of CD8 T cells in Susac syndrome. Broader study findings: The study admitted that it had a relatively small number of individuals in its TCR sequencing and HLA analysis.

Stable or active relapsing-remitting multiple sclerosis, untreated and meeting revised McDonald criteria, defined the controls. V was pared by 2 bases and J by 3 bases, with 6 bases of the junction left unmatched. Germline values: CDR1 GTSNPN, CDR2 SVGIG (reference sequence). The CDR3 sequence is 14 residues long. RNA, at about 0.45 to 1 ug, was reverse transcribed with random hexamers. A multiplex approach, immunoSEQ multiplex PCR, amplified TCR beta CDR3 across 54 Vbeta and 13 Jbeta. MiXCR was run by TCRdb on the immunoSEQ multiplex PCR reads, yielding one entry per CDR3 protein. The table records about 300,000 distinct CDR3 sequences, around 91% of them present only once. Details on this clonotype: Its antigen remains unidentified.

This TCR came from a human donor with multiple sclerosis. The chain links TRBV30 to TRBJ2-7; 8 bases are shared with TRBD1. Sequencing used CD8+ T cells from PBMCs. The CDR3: CAWSFGQGGYEQYF. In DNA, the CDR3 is TGTGCCTGGAGTTTTGGACAGGGCGGCTACGAGCAGTACTTC.